Listed below are T cell receptor beta chains from one sample, sequenced in a study of response to subunit inactivated influenza vaccine. TCRdb recomputed calls from the RT-PCR reads with MiXCR, one row per CDR3 protein. The profile shows around 850,000 distinct CDR3 sequences, less than 20% of them singletons. Sequenced material: PBMCs from blood, taken more than 4 days after vaccination. The receptor set was obtained from a man over 45 who received an inactivated influenza vaccine. CDR3s include the opening cysteine and the closing phenylalanine or tryptophan.

v_call: TRBV7-8; cdr3_length: 18; cdr3_aa: CASSLAGRGGSGANVLTF
v_call: TRBV6-5; cdr3_length: 15; cdr3_aa: CASSSRAGQGLGYTF
v_call: TRBV7-2; cdr3_length: 17; cdr3_aa: CASSLSWYLGLNYGYTF
v_call: TRBV3-1; cdr3_length: 13; cdr3_aa: CASSQDWRVGYTF
v_call: TRBV4-2; cdr3_length: 15; cdr3_aa: CASSRRHGDDYGYTF
v_call: TRBV10-1; cdr3_length: 13; cdr3_aa: CASSMGPNTEAFF
v_call: TRBV5-1; cdr3_length: 15; cdr3_aa: CASSSSGGRSAEAFF
v_call: TRBV7-2; cdr3_length: 13; cdr3_aa: CASSITGFGEQYF
v_call: TRBV6-6; cdr3_length: 13; cdr3_aa: CASSQDRGVGYTF
v_call: TRBV30; cdr3_length: 13; cdr3_aa: CAWSVLRIPEQYF
v_call: TRBV4-3; cdr3_length: 13; cdr3_aa: CASSQAQGYEQYF
v_call: TRBV3-1; cdr3_length: 14; cdr3_aa: CASSRGTVNSPLHF
v_call: TRBV2; cdr3_length: 12; cdr3_aa: CASNPKQETQYF
v_call: TRBV29-1; cdr3_length: 9; cdr3_aa: CSVERGYTF
v_call: TRBV20-1; cdr3_length: 12; cdr3_aa: CSGQGSTDTQYF
v_call: TRBV4-2; cdr3_length: 16; cdr3_aa: CASSQELTSGTDTQYF
v_call: TRBV30; cdr3_length: 14; cdr3_aa: CAWSLRNSGETQYF
v_call: TRBV25-1; cdr3_length: 12; cdr3_aa: CASSEYTGELFF
v_call: TRBV5-1; cdr3_length: 15; cdr3_aa: CASSLSPSYDYGYTF
v_call: TRBV5-1; cdr3_length: 14; cdr3_aa: CASSLSQGRDEQFF
v_call: TRBV15; cdr3_length: 15; cdr3_aa: CATSTDTVINYGYTF
v_call: TRBV12-3/TRBV12-4; cdr3_length: 15; cdr3_aa: CASSLTGGGNSPLHF
v_call: TRBV10-3; cdr3_length: 17; cdr3_aa: CAIMNPFDPISTDTQYF
v_call: TRBV20-1; cdr3_length: 12; cdr3_aa: CSASPGGETQYF
v_call: TRBV24-1; cdr3_length: 14; cdr3_aa: CATSDSANTGELFF
v_call: TRBV2; cdr3_length: 13; cdr3_aa: CASSEHALYGYTF
v_call: TRBV7-2; cdr3_length: 16; cdr3_aa: CASSLVSDSSSYEQYF
v_call: TRBV28; cdr3_length: 16; cdr3_aa: CASSAGRTSVGNTIYF
v_call: TRBV20-1; cdr3_length: 13; cdr3_aa: CSAKGVGAETQYF
v_call: TRBV9; cdr3_length: 16; cdr3_aa: CASSGGTSGIVGELFF
v_call: TRBV2; cdr3_length: 16; cdr3_aa: CASSEQGDLSYNEQFF